The 14 T cell receptor beta chains listed next were all sequenced from one sample in a study of blood T cell repertoires in COVID-19. The protocol was immunoSEQ multiplex PCR, while the TCRdb copy is restricted to in-frame clones and leaves out a portion. The sample yields 200,000 to 250,000 clones, around 83% seen once. Sequencing was performed on peripheral blood. The receptors shown here come from a woman between 45 and 65 years old with COVID-19, enrolled during active disease.

This chain links TRBV14 with TRBJ1-5; D is unresolved. Per the germline V gene, CDR1 is SGHDN and CDR2 is FVKESK. This CDR3 has 16 residues. With 4 bases removed from V and 0 bases from J, the gap between germline ends came to 13 bases. The CDR3 loop is CASSLTGLRSNQPQHF. The CDR3 nucleotides read TGTGCCAGCAGCCTAACGGGGTTACGTAGCAATCAGCCCCAGCATTTT.

V usage is TRBV19 and J usage is TRBJ2-1; 13 bases are shared with TRBD2. The CDR3 sequence is 17 residues long. V trimming: 3 bases; J trimming: 12 bases; junction bases outside the gene matches: 14. Germline-derived CDR1 and CDR2 are LNHDA and SQIVND (reference sequence). In nucleotides, the CDR3 is TGTGCCAGTAGTATGATAGCCGGGACTAGCGGGGTTGTTGGGCAGTTCTTC. Encoded protein: CASSMIAGTSGVVGQFF.

V is TRBV7-2 and J is TRBJ2-7; possibly TRBD1 for D (6 bases). V lost 5 bases and J 4 bases, leaving 15 bases between the germline ends. Germline V lookup: CDR1 SGHTA, CDR2 FQGNSA. The CDR3 sequence is 14 residues long. CDR3 sequence: CASSPQGGRYEQYF. The CDR3 DNA follows: TGTGCCAGCAGCCCACAGGGCGGTAGGTACGAGCAGTACTTC.

A word on this clone: The same CDR3 is also encoded by other DNA sequences in this sample. The chain joins TRBV6-5 to TRBJ2-5; D may be TRBD1 (6 bases). The CDR3 has 11 residues. CDR1 MNHEY and CDR2 SVGAGI come from the germline V gene. Trimming shortened V by 5 bases and J by 5 bases, and 6 bases separated the two germline ends. The CDR3 DNA sequence: TGTGCCAGCAGTACAGGGGAGACCCAGTACTTC. Its translation is CASSTGETQYF.

The V gene is TRBV10-1, the J gene TRBJ1-4; a weak D match, TRBD1 (6 bases). V was pared by 1 base and J by 5 bases, with 11 bases between. From germline, CDR1 is WNHNN and CDR2 SYGVQD (reference sequence). The CDR3 is made up of 15 amino acids. The CDR3 DNA reads as TGCGCCAGCAGTGAGTTACAGGGTCGGAATGAAAAACTGTTTTTT. Its translation: CASSELQGRNEKLFF.

CDR3 in DNA: TGTGCCAGCAGTTTTACGCGGGGGGGGCGGACCCAGTACTTC. Encoded protein: CASSFTRGGRTQYF. The rearrangement links TRBV28 to TRBJ2-5; 9 bases are a match to TRBD2. This CDR3 comprises 14 residues. Germline loops: CDR1 MDHEN, CDR2 SYDVKM. Trimming at V came to 3 bases and at J to 7 bases, leaving 6 bases not matched to a gene.

CDR3 sequence: CASSLNGYNEQFF. CDR3 nucleotide sequence: TGTGCCAGCAGCCTCAACGGGTACAATGAGCAGTTCTTC. The chain uses TRBV4-2 and TRBJ2-1; D call uncertain. The V gene lost 4 bases and the J gene lost 4 bases, with 8 bases spanning the gap. The CDR3 spans 13 residues. Germline V lookup: CDR1 LGHNA, CDR2 YNFKEQ.

The rearrangement uses TRBV19 and TRBJ1-1; 10 nucleotides match TRBD1. The V gene's germline CDR1 is LNHDA and CDR2 SQIVND (reference sequence). The CDR3 runs 17 residues. V lost 3 bases to trimming and J lost 4 bases; unmatched junction nucleotides: 11. This CDR3 is CASSIPSRQGAGTEAFF. In DNA form, the CDR3 reads TGTGCCAGTAGTATCCCCTCCCGACAGGGGGCGGGCACTGAAGCTTTCTTT.

The chain couples TRBV5-6 to TRBJ1-5; TRBD1 is a possible D gene (5 bases). CDR1 is SGHDT and CDR2 is YYEEEE in the germline V gene. CDR3 size: 15 residues. Trimming took 3 bases from V and 7 from J, leaving 17 bases between them. CDR3 nucleotides: TGTGCCAGCAGCTGGGGGGTAAGGGACCGACAGCCCCAGCATTTT. This sequence encodes CASSWGVRDRQPQHF.

This chain connects TRBV4-1 to TRBJ2-3; TRBD2 aligns across 9 bases. V lost 0 bases, J lost 3 bases, and 16 bases stayed unmatched. This CDR3 has 20 residues. The germline V gene encodes CDR1 MGHRA and CDR2 YSYEKL. As DNA, the CDR3 is TGCGCCAGCAGCCAAGAGGGGATGGCTAGCGGGGTAGGTGGGACAGATACGCAGTATTTT. This gives the protein CASSQEGMASGVGGTDTQYF.

In its sample, this clone was seen once. The rearrangement uses TRBV28 and TRBJ1-1, with a possible D match to TRBD1 (5 bases). Trimming shortened V by 10 bases and J by 7 bases, and 16 bases separated the two germline ends. The CDR3 consists of 12 residues. Germline CDR1 is MDHEN and CDR2 is SYDVKM. This CDR3 reads CATTKQAVEAFF. The CDR3 DNA sequence: TGTGCCACAACGAAACAGGCCGTTGAAGCTTTCTTT.

This clone was picked up a small number of times. In nucleotides, the CDR3 is TGTGCCAGCAGTGACCCCGACAGGGGGCTTGAAAAACTGTTTTTT. Encoded protein: CASSDPDRGLEKLFF. This chain joins TRBV2 and TRBJ1-4, with 10 positions matching TRBD1. The length of the CDR3 is 15 residues. V dropped 3 bases and J dropped 7; count of bases not matched to a gene: 5. Germline assignment: CDR1 SNHLY and CDR2 FYNNEI.

This clone was detected only a few times. The genes are TRBV19 and TRBJ2-4, with 8 bases aligning to TRBD1. The CDR3 length is 15 residues. Germline CDR1 reads LNHDA; CDR2 reads SQIVND (reference sequence). V lost 1 base and J lost 8; bases outside the gene matches: 7. The CDR3 DNA reads TGTGCCAGTAGTATAGTCCCAGGGGGCTGGGACATTCAGTACTTC. As protein: CASSIVPGGWDIQYF.

The V and J genes are TRBV7-6 and TRBJ2-2, with TRBD2 as a possible D gene (6 bases). Germline loops: CDR1 SGHVS, CDR2 FNYEAQ. The CDR3 covers 17 residues. With 6 bases removed from V and 0 bases from J, the gap between germline ends came to 17 bases. CDR3 loop: CASRQTTRPTNTGELFF. The DNA of the CDR3 is TGTGCCAGCAGACAAACGACTAGGCCTACGAACACCGGGGAGCTGTTTTTT.